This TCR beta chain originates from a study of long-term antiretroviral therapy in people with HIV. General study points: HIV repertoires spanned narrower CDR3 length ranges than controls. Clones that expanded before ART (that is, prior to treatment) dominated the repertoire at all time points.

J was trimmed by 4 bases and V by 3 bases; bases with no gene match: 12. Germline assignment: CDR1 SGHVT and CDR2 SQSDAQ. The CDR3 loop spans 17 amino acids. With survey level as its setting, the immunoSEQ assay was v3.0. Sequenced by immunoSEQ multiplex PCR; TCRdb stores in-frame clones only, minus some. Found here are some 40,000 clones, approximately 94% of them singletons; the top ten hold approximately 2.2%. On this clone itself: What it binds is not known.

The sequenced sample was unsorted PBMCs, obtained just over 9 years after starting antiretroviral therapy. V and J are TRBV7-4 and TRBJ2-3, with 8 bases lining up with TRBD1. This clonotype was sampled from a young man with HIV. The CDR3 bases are TGTGCCAGCAGCTTTTTTCAGGGGGCGGTTTGGGCAGATACGCAGTATTTT. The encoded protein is CASSFFQGAVWADTQYF.